This is a list of T cell receptor beta chains from one sample in a study of T cells after yellow fever vaccination. A single record per CDR3 protein comes from TCRdb applying MiXCR to the 5' RACE reads. The sample shows approximately 93,000 distinct CDR3 sequences, roughly 6% of them seen only once. Specimen: CD8+ T cells sorted from PBMCs, collected 10 days after the yellow fever booster vaccination. The receptors derive from a man younger than 35 who received the YFV17D yellow fever vaccine. CDR3s include the opening cysteine and the closing phenylalanine or tryptophan.

v_call,cdr3_aa
TRBV7-3,CASSLDSVGAYEQYF
TRBV5-1,CASSPGPTSSYNEQFF
TRBV2,CASSGQGVNSPLHF
TRBV7-2,CASSLLFSGGGDTQYF
TRBV7-6,CASSATSGAGDTQYF
TRBV7-9,CASRDKETQYF
TRBV7-2,CASSPAGGNYYEQYF
TRBV20-1,CSARRVGPANYGYTF
TRBV4-1,CASSQDIGGNQPQHF
TRBV5-1,CASRGWDTEAFF
TRBV29-1,CSVEEENSGDEQFF